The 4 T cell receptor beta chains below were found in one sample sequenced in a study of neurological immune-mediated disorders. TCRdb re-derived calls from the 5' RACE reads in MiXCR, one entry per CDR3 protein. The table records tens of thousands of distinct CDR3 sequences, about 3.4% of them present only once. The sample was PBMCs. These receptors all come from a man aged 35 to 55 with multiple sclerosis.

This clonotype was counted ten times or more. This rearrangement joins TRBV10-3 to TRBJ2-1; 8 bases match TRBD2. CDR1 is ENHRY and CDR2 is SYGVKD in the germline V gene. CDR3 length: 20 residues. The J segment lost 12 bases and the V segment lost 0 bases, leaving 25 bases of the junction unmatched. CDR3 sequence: CAISESPGGREMKSWYGQFF. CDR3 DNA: TGTGCCATCAGTGAGTCTCCGGGGGGGCGTGAAATGAAGTCGTGGTATGGGCAGTTCTTC.

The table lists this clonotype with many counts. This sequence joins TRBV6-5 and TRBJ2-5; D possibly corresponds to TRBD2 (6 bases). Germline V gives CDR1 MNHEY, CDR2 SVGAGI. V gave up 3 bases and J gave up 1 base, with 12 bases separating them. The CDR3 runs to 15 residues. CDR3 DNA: TGTGCCAGCAGTTATGGGGGGACGCTCCAAGAGACCCAGTACTTC. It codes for CASSYGGTLQETQYF.

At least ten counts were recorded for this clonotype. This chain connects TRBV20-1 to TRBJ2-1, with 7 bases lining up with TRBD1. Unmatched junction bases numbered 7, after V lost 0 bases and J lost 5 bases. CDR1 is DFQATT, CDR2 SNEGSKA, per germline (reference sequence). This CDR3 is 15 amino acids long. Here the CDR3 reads CSARDARGPDNEQFF. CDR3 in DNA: TGCAGTGCTAGAGATGCGAGGGGGCCGGACAATGAGCAGTTCTTC.

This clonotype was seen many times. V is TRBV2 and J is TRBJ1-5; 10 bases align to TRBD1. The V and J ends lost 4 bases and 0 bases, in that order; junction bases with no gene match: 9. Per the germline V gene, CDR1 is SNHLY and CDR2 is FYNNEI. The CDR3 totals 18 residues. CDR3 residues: CASSGYGTGVISNQPQHF. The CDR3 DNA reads TGTGCCAGCAGTGGTTACGGGACAGGGGTAATTAGCAATCAGCCCCAGCATTTT.